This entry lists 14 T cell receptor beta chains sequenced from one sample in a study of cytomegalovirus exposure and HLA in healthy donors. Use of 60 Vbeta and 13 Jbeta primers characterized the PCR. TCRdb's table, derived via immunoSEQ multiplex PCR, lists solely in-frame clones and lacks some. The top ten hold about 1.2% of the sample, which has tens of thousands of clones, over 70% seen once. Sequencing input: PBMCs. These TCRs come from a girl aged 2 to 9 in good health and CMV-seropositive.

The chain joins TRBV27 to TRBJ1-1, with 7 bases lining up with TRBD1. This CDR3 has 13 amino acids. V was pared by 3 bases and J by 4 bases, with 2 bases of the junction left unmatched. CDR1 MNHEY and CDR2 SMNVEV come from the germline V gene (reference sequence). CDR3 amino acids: CASSFQGGTEAFF. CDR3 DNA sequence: TGTGCCAGCAGTTTTCAGGGGGGCACTGAAGCTTTCTTT.

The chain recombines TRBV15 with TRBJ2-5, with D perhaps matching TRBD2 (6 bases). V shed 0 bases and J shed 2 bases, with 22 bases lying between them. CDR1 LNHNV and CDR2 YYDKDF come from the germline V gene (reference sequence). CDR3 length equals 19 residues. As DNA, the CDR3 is TGTGCCACCAGCAGAGAACAGGCCGGAAGGGGAGGAGGGCAAGAGACCCAGTACTTC. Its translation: CATSREQAGRGGGQETQYF. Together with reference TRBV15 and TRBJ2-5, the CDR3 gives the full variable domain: DAMVIQNPRYQVTQFGKPVTLSCSQTLNHNVMYWYQQKSSQAPKLLFHYYDKDFNNEADTPDNFQSRRPNTSFCFLDIRSPGLGDTAMYLCATSREQAGRGGGQETQYFGPGTRLLVL.

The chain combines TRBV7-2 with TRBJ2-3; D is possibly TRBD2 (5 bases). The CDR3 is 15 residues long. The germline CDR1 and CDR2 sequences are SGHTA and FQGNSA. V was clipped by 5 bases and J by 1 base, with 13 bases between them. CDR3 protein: CASSTAVPGTDTQYF. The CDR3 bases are TGTGCCAGCAGCACAGCGGTTCCGGGCACAGATACGCAGTATTTT. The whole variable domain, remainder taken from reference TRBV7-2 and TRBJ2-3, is GAGVSQSPSNKVTEKGKDVELRCDPISGHTALYWYRQSLGQGLEFLIYFQGNSAPDKSGLPSDRFSAERTGGSVSTLTIQRTQQEDSAVYLCASSTAVPGTDTQYFGPGTRLTVL.

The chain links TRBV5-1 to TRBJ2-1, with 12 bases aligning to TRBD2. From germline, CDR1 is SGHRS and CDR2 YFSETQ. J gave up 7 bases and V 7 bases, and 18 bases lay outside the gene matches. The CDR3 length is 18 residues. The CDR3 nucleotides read TGCGCCAGCTACCTCGGGACAATACTAGCGGGAGGTCGGAATGAGCAGTTCTTC. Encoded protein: CASYLGTILAGGRNEQFF. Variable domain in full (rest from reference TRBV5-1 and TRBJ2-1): KAGVTQTPRYLIKTRGQQVTLSCSPISGHRSVSWYQQTPGQGLQFLFEYFSETQRNKGNFPGRFSGRQFSNSRSEMNVSTLELGDSALYLCASYLGTILAGGRNEQFFGPGTRLTVL.

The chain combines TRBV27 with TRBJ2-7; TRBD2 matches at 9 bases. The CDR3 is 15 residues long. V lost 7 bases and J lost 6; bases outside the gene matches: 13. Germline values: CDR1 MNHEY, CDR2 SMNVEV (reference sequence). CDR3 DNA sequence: TGTGCCAGCACCAGCGGGGGGCGCGGGTTAAGCGAGCAGTACTTC. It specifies CASTSGGRGLSEQYF.

CDR3 coding DNA: TGTGCCAGCAGCGGGACTAGAAGGAATGAGCAGTTCTTC. It is translated as CASSGTRRNEQFF. The chain uses TRBV6-1 and TRBJ2-1, with 8 bases identical to TRBD2. This CDR3 is built from 13 residues. Trimming cost V 6 bases and J 7 bases; bases outside gene matches: 5. Germline V gene sequence: CDR1 MNHNS, CDR2 SASEGT.

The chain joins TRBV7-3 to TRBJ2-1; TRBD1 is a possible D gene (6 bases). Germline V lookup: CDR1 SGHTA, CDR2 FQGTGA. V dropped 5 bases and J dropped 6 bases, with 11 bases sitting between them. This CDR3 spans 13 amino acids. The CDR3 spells CASSPQTGNEQFF. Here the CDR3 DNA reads TGTGCCAGCAGCCCCCAGACAGGCAATGAGCAGTTCTTC.

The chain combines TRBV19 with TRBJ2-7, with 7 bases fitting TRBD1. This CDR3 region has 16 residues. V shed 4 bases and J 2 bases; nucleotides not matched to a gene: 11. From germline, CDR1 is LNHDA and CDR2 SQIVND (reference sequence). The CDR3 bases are TGTGCCAGTAGTACTCGACAGGGTCTGGGGCCCTACGAGCAGTACTTC. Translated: CASSTRQGLGPYEQYF.

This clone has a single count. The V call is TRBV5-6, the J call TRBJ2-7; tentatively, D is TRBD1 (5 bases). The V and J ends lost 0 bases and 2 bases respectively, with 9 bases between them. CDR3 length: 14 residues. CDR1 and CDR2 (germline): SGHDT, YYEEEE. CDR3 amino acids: CASSLVQVAYEQYF. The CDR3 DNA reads TGTGCCAGCAGCTTGGTACAGGTGGCCTACGAGCAGTACTTC. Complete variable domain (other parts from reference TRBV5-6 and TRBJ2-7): DAGVTQSPTHLIKTRGQQVTLRCSPKSGHDTVSWYQQALGQGPQFIFQYYEEEERQRGNFPDRFSGHQFPNYSSELNVNALLLGDSALYLCASSLVQVAYEQYFGPGTRLTVT.

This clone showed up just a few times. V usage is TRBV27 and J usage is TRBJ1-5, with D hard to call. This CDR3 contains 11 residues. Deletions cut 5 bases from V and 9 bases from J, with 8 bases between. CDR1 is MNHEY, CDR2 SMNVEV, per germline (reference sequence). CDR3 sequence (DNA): TGTGCCAGCAGTCAAGGAGGGCCCCAGCATTTT. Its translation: CASSQGGPQHF.

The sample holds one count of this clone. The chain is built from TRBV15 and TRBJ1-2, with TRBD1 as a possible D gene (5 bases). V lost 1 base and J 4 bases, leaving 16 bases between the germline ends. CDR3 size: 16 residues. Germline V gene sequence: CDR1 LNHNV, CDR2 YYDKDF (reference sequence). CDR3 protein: CATSRGIQGVGYGYTF. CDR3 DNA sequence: TGTGCCACCAGCAGAGGCATACAAGGGGTGGGCTATGGCTACACCTTC.

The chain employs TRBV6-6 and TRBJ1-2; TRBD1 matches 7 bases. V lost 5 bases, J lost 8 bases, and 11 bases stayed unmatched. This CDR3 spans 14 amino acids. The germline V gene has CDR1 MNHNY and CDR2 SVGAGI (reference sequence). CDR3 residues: CASSQGTDRWGYTF. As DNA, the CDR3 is TGTGCCAGCAGTCAAGGGACAGACAGATGGGGCTACACCTTC.

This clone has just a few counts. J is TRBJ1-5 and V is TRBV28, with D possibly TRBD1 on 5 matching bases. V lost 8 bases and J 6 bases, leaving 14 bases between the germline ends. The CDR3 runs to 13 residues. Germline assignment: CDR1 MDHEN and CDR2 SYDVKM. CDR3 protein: CASDSSWGQPQHF. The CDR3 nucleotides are TGTGCCAGCGACAGTTCTTGGGGTCAGCCCCAGCATTTT.

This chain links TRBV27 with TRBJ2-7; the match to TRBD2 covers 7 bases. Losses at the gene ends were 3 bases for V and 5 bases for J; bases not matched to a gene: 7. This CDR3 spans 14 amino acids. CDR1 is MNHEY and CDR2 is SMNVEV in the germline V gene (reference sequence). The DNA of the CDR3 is TGTGCCAGCAGTTTGGGCGGCGGGAGAAACGAGCAGTACTTC. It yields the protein CASSLGGGRNEQYF.